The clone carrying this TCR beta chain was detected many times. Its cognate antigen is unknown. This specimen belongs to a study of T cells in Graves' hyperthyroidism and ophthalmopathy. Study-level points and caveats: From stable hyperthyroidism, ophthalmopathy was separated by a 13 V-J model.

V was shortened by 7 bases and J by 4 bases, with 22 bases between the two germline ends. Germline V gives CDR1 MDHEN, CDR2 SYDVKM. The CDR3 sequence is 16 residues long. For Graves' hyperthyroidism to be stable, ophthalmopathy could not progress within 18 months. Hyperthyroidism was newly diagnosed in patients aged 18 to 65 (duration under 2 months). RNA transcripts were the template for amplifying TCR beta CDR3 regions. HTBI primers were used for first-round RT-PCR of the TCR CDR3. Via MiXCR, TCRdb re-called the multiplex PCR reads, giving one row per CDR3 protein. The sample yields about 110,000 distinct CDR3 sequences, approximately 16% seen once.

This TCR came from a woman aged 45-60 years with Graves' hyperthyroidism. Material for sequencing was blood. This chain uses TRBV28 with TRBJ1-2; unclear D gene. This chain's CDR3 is CASTPPPRAVPYGYTF. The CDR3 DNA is TGTGCCAGCACCCCTCCCCCCCGTGCGGTTCCCTATGGCTACACCTTC.